This T cell receptor beta chain was sequenced in a study of T cell changes during pregnancy in multiple sclerosis. Germline values: CDR1 MRHNA, CDR2 SNTAGT. V gave up 6 bases and J gave up 2 bases, with 12 bases separating them. CDR3 length: 14 amino acids. Sequenced by immunoSEQ multiplex PCR; TCRdb stores in-frame clones only, minus some. Of approximately 30,000 clones in the sample, 91% were seen once. The TCR originated in a female donor in good health, enrolled as a control in a pregnancy study. This specimen was CD8+ T cells from peripheral blood mononuclear cells, taken in the second trimester of pregnancy. The V and J genes are TRBV6-4 and TRBJ2-3; unclear D gene. The CDR3 region has the DNA TGTGCCAGCAGAGATATTGGAGACACAGATACGCAGTATTTT. Translation: CASRDIGDTDTQYF.